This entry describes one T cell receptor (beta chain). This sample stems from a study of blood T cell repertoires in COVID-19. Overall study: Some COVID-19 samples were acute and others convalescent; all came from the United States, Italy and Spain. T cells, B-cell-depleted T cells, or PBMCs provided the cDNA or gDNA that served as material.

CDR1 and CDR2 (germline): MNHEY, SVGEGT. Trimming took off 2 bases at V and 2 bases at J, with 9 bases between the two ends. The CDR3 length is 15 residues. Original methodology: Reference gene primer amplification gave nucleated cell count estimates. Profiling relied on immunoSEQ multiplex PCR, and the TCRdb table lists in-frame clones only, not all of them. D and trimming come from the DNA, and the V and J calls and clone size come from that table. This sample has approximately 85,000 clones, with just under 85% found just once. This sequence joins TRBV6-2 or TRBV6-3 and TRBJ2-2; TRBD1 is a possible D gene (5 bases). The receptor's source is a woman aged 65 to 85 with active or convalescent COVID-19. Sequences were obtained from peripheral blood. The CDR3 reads CASSYRGTNTGELFF. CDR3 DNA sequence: TGTGCCAGCAGTTACAGGGGAACAAACACCGGGGAGCTGTTTTTT.